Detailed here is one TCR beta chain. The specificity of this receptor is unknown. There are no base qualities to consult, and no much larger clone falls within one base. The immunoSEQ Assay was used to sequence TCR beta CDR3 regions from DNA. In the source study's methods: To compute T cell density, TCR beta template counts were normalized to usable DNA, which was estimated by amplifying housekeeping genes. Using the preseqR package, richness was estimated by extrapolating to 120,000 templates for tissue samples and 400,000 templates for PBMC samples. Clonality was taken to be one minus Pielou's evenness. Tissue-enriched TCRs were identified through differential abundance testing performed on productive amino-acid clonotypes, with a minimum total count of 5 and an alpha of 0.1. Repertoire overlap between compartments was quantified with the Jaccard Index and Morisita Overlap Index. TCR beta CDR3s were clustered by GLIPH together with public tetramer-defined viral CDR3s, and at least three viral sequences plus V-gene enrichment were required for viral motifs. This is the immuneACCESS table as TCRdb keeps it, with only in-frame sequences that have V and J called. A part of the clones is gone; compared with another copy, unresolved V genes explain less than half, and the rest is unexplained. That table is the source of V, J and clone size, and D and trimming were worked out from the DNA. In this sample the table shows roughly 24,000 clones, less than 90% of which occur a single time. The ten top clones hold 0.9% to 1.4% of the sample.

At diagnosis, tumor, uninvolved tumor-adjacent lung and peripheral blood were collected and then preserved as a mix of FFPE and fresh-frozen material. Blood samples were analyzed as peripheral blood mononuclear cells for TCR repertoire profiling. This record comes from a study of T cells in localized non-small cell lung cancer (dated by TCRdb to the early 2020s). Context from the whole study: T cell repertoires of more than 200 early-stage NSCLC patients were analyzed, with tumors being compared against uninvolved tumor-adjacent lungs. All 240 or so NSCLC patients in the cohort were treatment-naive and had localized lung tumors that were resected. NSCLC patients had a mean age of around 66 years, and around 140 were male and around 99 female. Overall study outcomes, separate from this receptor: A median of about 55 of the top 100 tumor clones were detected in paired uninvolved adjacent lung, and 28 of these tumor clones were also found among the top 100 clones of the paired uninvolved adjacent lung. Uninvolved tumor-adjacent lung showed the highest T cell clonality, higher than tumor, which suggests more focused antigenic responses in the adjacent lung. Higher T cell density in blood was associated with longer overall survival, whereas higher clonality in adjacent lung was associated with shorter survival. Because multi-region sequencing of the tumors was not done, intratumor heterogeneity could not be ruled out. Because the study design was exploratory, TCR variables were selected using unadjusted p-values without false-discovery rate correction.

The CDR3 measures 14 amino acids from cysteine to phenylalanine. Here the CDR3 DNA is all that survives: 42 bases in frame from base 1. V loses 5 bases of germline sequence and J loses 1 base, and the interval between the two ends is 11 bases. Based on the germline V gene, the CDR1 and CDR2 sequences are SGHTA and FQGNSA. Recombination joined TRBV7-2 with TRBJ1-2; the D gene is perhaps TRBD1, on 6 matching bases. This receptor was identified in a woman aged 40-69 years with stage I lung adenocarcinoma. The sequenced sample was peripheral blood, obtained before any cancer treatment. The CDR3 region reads CASSPRTDNYGYTF. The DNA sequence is TGTGCCAGCAGCCCCCGGACAGATAACTATGGCTACACCTTC.